Presented here are 26 T cell receptor beta chains from one specimen sequenced in a study of T cell responses to AZD1222 COVID-19 vaccine (TCRdb year 2021). What the time point label conveys for this sample: baseline before first vaccination. Libraries were prepared through the immunoSEQ multiplex PCR assay. TCRdb mirrors the immuneACCESS table, restricted to in-frame sequences. Some clones are absent from its copies; in checked studies, under half trace to an unresolved V gene, and the reason for the others is unknown. This sample is represented by more than 35,000 clones; about 83% of them were singletons. The ten largest account for roughly half of the sample. Sequenced material: peripheral blood, taken on day 0 of AZD1222 vaccination. The source of these receptors is an adult in good health.

The chain carries TRBV3-1 (or the pseudogene TRBV3-2) and TRBJ1-4; TRBD1 aligns across 7 bases. From germline, CDR1 is LGHDT and CDR2 YNNKEL (reference sequence). This CDR3 is built from 15 residues. The V and J ends lost 2 bases and 1 base, in that order; junction bases with no gene match: 1. The CDR3 region is CASSQYRGTNEKLFF. The DNA for the CDR3 is TGTGCCAGCAGCCAATACAGGGGAACTAATGAAAAACTGTTTTTT.

The chain recombines TRBV28 with TRBJ2-7; 9 bases fit TRBD2. CDR3 size: 22 residues. In germline, CDR1 is MDHEN, CDR2 SYDVKM. J was trimmed by 3 bases and V by 2 bases; bases with no gene match: 26. This CDR3 is CASSLPPLSGTSFPEGGYEQYF. In nucleotides, the CDR3 is TGTGCCAGCAGTTTACCCCCCCTATCCGGGACTAGCTTTCCGGAGGGGGGCTACGAGCAGTACTTC.

This clone was detected only a few times. The sample has other DNA sequences that encode this CDR3 too. The chain recombines TRBV9 with TRBJ2-6; 8 nucleotides line up with TRBD1. Germline V gene lookup returns CDR1 SGDLS and CDR2 YYNGEE. The ends lost 2 bases at V and 4 bases at J; junction bases unmatched: 5. CDR3 size: 16 residues. This CDR3 is CASSVNRGTGANVLTF. In nucleotides, the CDR3 is TGTGCCAGCAGCGTTAACAGGGGGACGGGGGCCAACGTCCTGACTTTC.

This CDR3 reads CASSQTLVAGVGNTIYF. The CDR3 region has the DNA TGTGCCAGCAGCCAGACCCTCGTGGCAGGGGTGGGAAACACCATATATTTT. The V call is TRBV4-2, the J call TRBJ1-3; D might be TRBD1 (6 bases). The CDR3 has 17 residues. V shed 3 bases and J shed 4 bases, with 19 bases lying between them. From germline, CDR1 is LGHNA and CDR2 YNFKEQ.

The chain is built from TRBV2 and TRBJ2-2; 8 positions agree with TRBD1. With V trimmed by 7 bases and J by 2 bases, 9 bases remained unmatched. CDR1 is SNHLY and CDR2 is FYNNEI in the germline V gene. The CDR3 consists of 16 residues. The CDR3 DNA is TGTGCCAGCACCCCGCGGGCAGGGGGCAACACCGGGGAGCTGTTTTTT. Amino acid sequence: CASTPRAGGNTGELFF.

As for this clone: The junction does not match germline at one end; this may be a read error. The chain employs TRBV5-6 and TRBJ2-3; 8 bases are shared with TRBD2. The CDR3 contains 12 residues. Germline CDR1 and CDR2: SGHDT and YYEEEE. CDR3 bases: TGTGCCAGCAGCAAGACTAGCGTGACTATAGATTTT. Encoded protein: CASSKTSVTIDF.

V is TRBV3-1 (or the pseudogene TRBV3-2) and J is TRBJ1-6, with a tentative D call TRBD1 (6 bases). The CDR3 has 16 amino acids. Between the trimmed V and J ends, which lost 0 bases and 9 bases, there was a span of 15 bases. Germline V lookup: CDR1 LGHDT, CDR2 YNNKEL (reference sequence). As DNA, the CDR3 is TGTGCCAGCAGCCAAGATCGGACAGCTAATGGTTCACCCCTCCACTTT. It codes for CASSQDRTANGSPLHF.

The chain couples TRBV28 to TRBJ2-1; D gene unclear. The ends were cut back, 5 bases at V and 1 base at J, with 12 bases in the middle. The CDR3 has 15 amino acids. Germline V gives CDR1 MDHEN, CDR2 SYDVKM. CDR3: CASSAPSKSYNEQFF. CDR3 in DNA: TGTGCCAGCAGTGCCCCCTCGAAGTCCTACAATGAGCAGTTCTTC.

The rearrangement joins TRBV7-3 to TRBJ2-3, with D tentatively TRBD1 or TRBD2 (7 bases each). The V gene lost 5 bases and the J gene lost 5 bases, with 14 bases spanning the gap. The CDR3 spans 14 residues. CDR1 is SGHTA and CDR2 is FQGTGA in the germline V gene. The CDR3 here is CASSIDREGDTQYF. CDR3 nucleotide sequence: TGTGCCAGCAGCATCGACAGGGAGGGAGATACGCAGTATTTT.

The V call is TRBV7-2, the J call TRBJ2-1, with 10 bases aligning to TRBD2. Germline trimming cut 2 bases from V and 5 bases from J; bases unmatched to any gene: 6. The CDR3 consists of 16 residues. Looked up from germline, CDR1 is SGHTA and CDR2 is FQGNSA. Here the CDR3 DNA reads TGTGCCAGCAGCTTACTTACTAGCGGGGCTAACAATGAGCAGTTCTTC. This gives the protein CASSLLTSGANNEQFF.

The chain couples TRBV18 to TRBJ2-1, with a weak D call TRBD2 (6 bases). The CDR3 is 16 residues long. Germline lookup yields CDR1 KGHSH and CDR2 LQKENI. The germline V and J ends were trimmed by 2 bases and 0 bases, with 11 bases remaining between them. CDR3 in DNA: TGTGCCAGCTCACCAATTAGCGGAAGCTCCTACAATGAGCAGTTCTTC. Translation gives CASSPISGSSYNEQFF.

The genes are TRBV6-6 and TRBJ2-3; a possible D gene is TRBD2 (5 bases). The germline gives CDR1 MNHNY, CDR2 SVGAGI (reference sequence). The CDR3 length is 14 residues. Trimming took 7 bases from V and 0 from J, leaving 11 bases between them. This chain's CDR3 is CASKLSGSTDTQYF. CDR3 bases: TGTGCCAGCAAGTTAAGCGGCAGCACAGATACGCAGTATTTT.

The genes are TRBV15 and TRBJ2-1; D gene unclear. Trimming took 6 bases from V and 4 from J, leaving 16 bases between them. This CDR3 region has 15 residues. Germline V CDR1 and CDR2: LNHNV, YYDKDF (reference sequence). The CDR3 sequence is CATRTEPRTYNEQFF. DNA of the CDR3: TGTGCCACCAGGACCGAACCCCGTACGTACAATGAGCAGTTCTTC.

This clone was seen just once. J is TRBJ2-3 and V is TRBV7-9; D gene ambiguous. The CDR3 consists of 17 residues. V was shortened by 2 bases and J by 2 bases, with 17 bases between the two germline ends. Per the germline V gene, CDR1 is SEHNR and CDR2 is FQNEAQ (reference sequence). CDR3 in DNA: TGTGCCAGCAGCTTAATTTTGGGGTTTACACCCACAGATACGCAGTATTTT. This encodes CASSLILGFTPTDTQYF.

The gene calls are TRBV12-3 or TRBV12-4 and TRBJ2-3; D gene ambiguous. The CDR3 covers 12 residues. Trimming removed 3 bases from V and 5 bases from J, with 6 bases in between. This CDR3 is CASSLVLDTQYF. In DNA form, the CDR3 reads TGTGCCAGCAGTTTGGTCTTAGATACGCAGTATTTT.

This sequence joins TRBV6-5 and TRBJ2-2; 10 nucleotides align to TRBD1. The CDR3 length is 15 residues. The germline V gene encodes CDR1 MNHEY and CDR2 SVGAGI. With 6 bases clipped from V and 8 bases from J, the junction kept 9 bases outside the gene matches. The CDR3 loop reads CASRSDRGRTGELFF. DNA for the CDR3: TGTGCCAGCAGGTCAGACAGGGGGCGGACTGGGGAGCTGTTTTTT.

The chain combines TRBV4-3 with TRBJ1-2, with D tentatively TRBD1 (5 bases). Germline V gene lookup returns CDR1 LGHNA and CDR2 YSLEER. V lost 2 bases, J lost 8 bases, and 24 bases lay in between. The CDR3 is 17 amino acids. CDR3 coding DNA: TGCGCCAGCAGCCAAAATTTGGGGGGTAGGTCGGCTGGAGGCTACACCTTC. This translates into CASSQNLGGRSAGGYTF.

The chain couples TRBV7-9 to TRBJ1-6; perhaps TRBD1 as D (5 bases). V was shortened by 5 bases and J by 4 bases, with 12 bases between the two germline ends. CDR1 SEHNR and CDR2 FQNEAQ come from the germline V gene (reference sequence). CDR3 size: 15 residues. The CDR3 DNA sequence: TGTGCCAGCAGCCCCCTGACAGAATATAATTCACCCCTCCACTTT. Its translation is CASSPLTEYNSPLHF.

This chain uses TRBV28 with TRBJ2-1; D ambiguous. V was cut by 5 bases and J by 10 bases, with 18 bases left in between. Germline V CDR1 and CDR2: MDHEN, SYDVKM. This CDR3 region has 14 residues. The CDR3 loop reads CASSIPGPHLEQFF. CDR3 in DNA: TGTGCCAGCAGTATCCCGGGTCCCCATCTGGAGCAGTTCTTC.

The chain uses TRBV6-1 and TRBJ1-6; D remains unclear. The CDR3 runs 16 residues. Germline lookup yields CDR1 MNHNS and CDR2 SASEGT. With 1 base removed from V and 3 bases from J, the gap between germline ends came to 10 bases. For the CDR3, the DNA is TGTGCCAGCAGTGAAGGGGAGGCATACTATAATTCACCCCTCCACTTT. As protein: CASSEGEAYYNSPLHF.

V is TRBV5-6 and J is TRBJ1-2; D perhaps matches TRBD1 (6 bases). The V end was cut by 4 bases, the J end by 8 bases, with 27 bases between. Germline V gene lookup returns CDR1 SGHDT and CDR2 YYEEEE. The CDR3 extends over 17 amino acids. The CDR3 protein is CASSRMRHRDTDRGYTF. In DNA, the CDR3 is TGTGCCAGCAGCCGAATGAGACACCGGGACACAGACCGGGGCTACACCTTC. The variable domain in full, completed from reference TRBV5-6 and TRBJ1-2, reads DAGVTQSPTHLIKTRGQQVTLRCSPKSGHDTVSWYQQALGQGPQFIFQYYEEEERQRGNFPDRFSGHQFPNYSSELNVNALLLGDSALYLCASSRMRHRDTDRGYTFGSGTRLTVV.

The chain links TRBV19 to TRBJ1-6; tentatively, D is TRBD1 (5 bases). Trimming removed 5 bases at V and 10 bases at J, with 18 bases between. In germline, CDR1 is LNHDA, CDR2 SQIVND (reference sequence). This CDR3 is 15 amino acids long. The CDR3 DNA is TGTGCCAGTAGTCCCCGGGAGGGGTCTCAATCACCCCTCCACTTT. Its translation: CASSPREGSQSPLHF. The complete variable domain, with remaining parts taken from reference TRBV19 and TRBJ1-6, reads DGGITQSPKYLFRKEGQNVTLSCEQNLNHDAMYWYRQDPGQGLRLIYYSQIVNDFQKGDIAEGYSVSREKKESFPLTVTSAQKNPTAFYLCASSPREGSQSPLHFGNGTRLTVT.

This clone appeared a single time. CDR3 in DNA: TGTGCCAGCAGTACCTCTCCGGGCAGAGGGGAGACCCAGTACTTC. Its translation is CASSTSPGRGETQYF. The chain uses TRBV2 and TRBJ2-5; D perhaps matches TRBD2 (5 bases). This CDR3 is 15 amino acids long. Germline CDR1 is SNHLY and CDR2 is FYNNEI. Between the trimmed V and J ends, which lost 5 bases and 5 bases, there was a span of 18 bases. Combining the CDR3 with reference TRBV2 and TRBJ2-5 gives the whole variable domain EPEVTQTPSHQVTQMGQEVILRCVPISNHLYFYWYRQILGQKVEFLVSFYNNEISEKSEIFDDQFSVERPDGSNFTLKIRSTKLEDSAMYFCASSTSPGRGETQYFGPGTRLLVL.

J is TRBJ1-2 and V is TRBV3-1 (or the pseudogene TRBV3-2); D may be TRBD1 (5 bases). V dropped 4 bases and J dropped 5 bases, with 14 bases sitting between them. The CDR3 runs to 14 residues. From germline, CDR1 is LGHDT and CDR2 YNNKEL (reference sequence). CDR3 sequence: CASSPHGGGYGYTF. CDR3 in DNA: TGTGCCAGCAGCCCCCACGGGGGGGGTTATGGCTACACCTTC.

Relative to its sample, this clone is medium-sized. The chain employs TRBV19 and TRBJ2-7; D gene unclear. The CDR3 is made up of 13 amino acids. Between the trimmed V and J ends, which lost 4 bases and 4 bases, there was a span of 11 bases. Germline loops: CDR1 LNHDA, CDR2 SQIVND (reference sequence). DNA for the CDR3: TGTGCCAGTAGTAGGGCACCTCTATACGAGCAGTACTTC. This gives the protein CASSRAPLYEQYF.

The rearrangement joins TRBV11-2 to TRBJ2-1; 9 bases map to TRBD1. Germline CDR1 reads SGHAT; CDR2 reads FQNNGV. CDR3 length: 15 amino acids. Trimming removed 3 bases from V and 8 bases from J; junction bases left unmatched: 8. The CDR3 DNA is TGTGCCAGCAGCTTGTGGGACAGGGTATATGATGAGCAGTTCTTC. Translated: CASSLWDRVYDEQFF.